The present T cell receptor beta chain was sequenced within a study of T-cell memory formation after mild COVID-19. The CDR3 length is 13 residues. The germline V and J ends were trimmed by 5 bases and 0 bases, with 7 bases remaining between them. TCRdb reprocessed the 5' RACE reads with MiXCR, giving one entry per CDR3 protein. The data hold a few hundred thousand distinct CDR3 sequences, with 14% observed a single time. This clonotype showed up just a few times. This receptor was identified in a man younger than 35 who had mild COVID-19 (a few samples of this study predate the infection). Cell type and time point are not known. V usage is TRBV12-3 or TRBV12-4 and J usage is TRBJ1-2; D not certain. Sequencing was done on a sample of PBMCs or a T cell subset sorted from them (not recorded which). DNA of the CDR3: TGTGCCAGCAGTACTTCAGCTAACTATGGCTACACCTTC. Protein sequence: CASSTSANYGYTF.